One sample yielded the 30 T cell receptor beta chains listed below, sequenced in a study of brain T cells in children with intractable seizures. Sample time point: blood from clinic visit 5 months post-surgery; TSC patient then seizure free. Profiled with immunoSEQ multiplex PCR; TCRdb holds only in-frame clones, not every one. The repertoire holds a few hundred thousand clones, with more than 85% as singletons. The sample consisted of peripheral blood, taken more than 4 months after surgery. The receptors shown here come from a boy younger than two with tuberous sclerosis and intractable seizures.

This chain links TRBV3-1 (or the pseudogene TRBV3-2) with TRBJ2-7; D is possibly TRBD2 (5 bases). V was clipped by 4 bases and J by 7 bases, with 8 bases between them. The germline V gene encodes CDR1 LGHDT and CDR2 YNNKEL (reference sequence). CDR3 length: 11 amino acids. CDR3 DNA sequence: TGTGCCAGCAGCCGCCCGGGAGAGCAGTACTTC. It yields the protein CASSRPGEQYF.

V usage is TRBV4-1 and J usage is TRBJ2-3; D possibly corresponds to TRBD2 (6 bases). The CDR3 spans 13 residues. V lost 6 bases, J lost 1 base, and 8 bases lay in between. Germline values: CDR1 MGHRA, CDR2 YSYEKL. The CDR3 DNA reads as TGCGCCAGCAGACCTAGCGGCACAGATACGCAGTATTTT. Translated, it gives CASRPSGTDTQYF.

This clone was observed once. V and J are TRBV7-9 and TRBJ2-2; 8 nucleotides align to TRBD2. Germline V CDR1 and CDR2: SEHNR, FQNEAQ (reference sequence). J was trimmed by 0 bases and V by 5 bases; bases with no gene match: 2. CDR3 length equals 15 residues. Here the CDR3 reads CASSETSANTGELFF. DNA for the CDR3: TGTGCCAGCAGCGAGACTAGCGCGAACACCGGGGAGCTGTTTTTT.

This rearrangement joins TRBV11-2 to TRBJ1-4, with a tentative D call TRBD1 (5 bases). The CDR3 length is 13 residues. V was pared by 0 bases and J by 10 bases, with 9 bases between. The V gene's germline CDR1 is SGHAT and CDR2 FQNNGV. The CDR3 coding sequence is TGTGCCAGCAGCTTAGATCGGCAGGGAAAACTGTTTTTT. This sequence encodes CASSLDRQGKLFF.

This chain links TRBV6-5 with TRBJ2-3; 11 bases fit TRBD2. Trimming at V came to 6 bases and at J to 4 bases, leaving 6 bases not matched to a gene. The CDR3 consists of 15 residues. CDR1 and CDR2 (germline): MNHEY, SVGAGI. DNA of the CDR3: TGTGCCAGCAGACTCGGACTAGCGGGTCCAGATACGCAGTATTTT. Translated: CASRLGLAGPDTQYF.

The chain uses TRBV20-1 and TRBJ2-7; TRBD2 matches 9 bases. Germline CDR1 reads DFQATT; CDR2 reads SNEGSKA (reference sequence). The CDR3 has 14 residues. The V segment lost 3 bases and the J segment 4 bases; nucleotides outside the gene matches: 7. The CDR3 DNA is TGCAGTGCTAGTAAGGGGACTAGCCTTTACGAGCAGTACTTC. Its protein product is CSASKGTSLYEQYF.

This clone was seen more than once but under ten times. V is TRBV6-5 and J is TRBJ1-1; D is uncertain. The V end lost 5 bases, the J end lost 1 base, and 14 bases lay between the germline ends. The germline CDR1 and CDR2 sequences are MNHEY and SVGAGI. This CDR3 spans 15 amino acids. The CDR3 reads CASSTRGYGNTEAFF. CDR3 DNA: TGTGCCAGCAGTACGAGAGGATATGGGAACACTGAAGCTTTCTTT.

This chain links TRBV5-4 with TRBJ2-3; D is ambiguous. The germline CDR1 and CDR2 sequences are SGHNT and YYREEE (reference sequence). The germline V and J ends were trimmed by 0 bases and 1 base, with 12 bases remaining between them. There are 16 residues in the CDR3. CDR3 amino acids: CASSLDQGLRTDTQYF. In DNA, the CDR3 is TGTGCCAGCAGCTTGGATCAAGGCCTCCGCACAGATACGCAGTATTTT. The variable domain in full, completed from reference TRBV5-4 and TRBJ2-3, reads ETGVTQSPTHLIKTRGQQVTLRCSSQSGHNTVSWYQQALGQGPQFIFQYYREEENGRGNFPPRFSGLQFPNYSSELNVNALELDDSALYLCASSLDQGLRTDTQYFGPGTRLTVL.

This chain uses TRBV29-1 with TRBJ1-2; tentative D call: TRBD1 (5 bases). Germline values: CDR1 SQVTM, CDR2 ANQGSEA. The CDR3 consists of 14 residues. Trimming removed 7 bases at V and 4 bases at J, with 19 bases between. Here the CDR3 DNA reads TGCAGCGCCTCCGGGACCGCCGCTTCCTATGGCTACACCTTC. Translating gives CSASGTAASYGYTF.

The chain is built from TRBV6-5 and TRBJ1-6, with 8 bases matching TRBD1. V dropped 8 bases and J dropped 7; count of bases not matched to a gene: 10. The length of the CDR3 is 15 residues. Germline V gene sequence: CDR1 MNHEY, CDR2 SVGAGI. CDR3 residues: CASRTGKAGNSPLHF. CDR3 nucleotides: TGTGCCAGCCGGACAGGGAAAGCTGGCAATTCACCCCTCCACTTT.

The rearrangement uses TRBV7-2 and TRBJ2-7; a possible D gene is TRBD2 (6 bases). V lost 4 bases and J 4 bases, leaving 14 bases between the germline ends. Looked up from germline, CDR1 is SGHTA and CDR2 is FQGNSA. There are 14 residues in the CDR3. The chain's CDR3 is CASSSRPGLYEQYF. CDR3 nucleotides: TGTGCCAGCAGCTCCAGGCCCGGACTATACGAGCAGTACTTC.

This clone was recorded a few times. The chain joins TRBV28 to TRBJ2-3; 12 bases line up with TRBD2. The length of the CDR3 is 17 residues. The V gene end was trimmed by 0 bases and the J gene end by 0 bases; junction bases not matched to a gene: 1. Germline assignment: CDR1 MDHEN and CDR2 SYDVKM. The CDR3 nucleotides are TGTGCCAGCAGTTTATGGGGGACTAGCGGGAGCACAGATACGCAGTATTTT. It encodes CASSLWGTSGSTDTQYF.

The chain uses TRBV5-4 and TRBJ2-3; no reliable D call. The V gene lost 1 base and the J gene lost 3 bases, with 18 bases spanning the gap. The length of the CDR3 is 17 residues. CDR1 is SGHNT, CDR2 YYREEE, per germline (reference sequence). The CDR3 region has the DNA TGTGCCAGCAGCTTGTCCCCTAGTTTATGGGTTACAGATACGCAGTATTTT. As protein: CASSLSPSLWVTDTQYF.

V is TRBV2 and J is TRBJ1-1; D unclear. CDR1 SNHLY and CDR2 FYNNEI come from the germline V gene. The CDR3 covers 15 residues. Trimming removed 8 bases from V and 1 base from J, with 17 bases in between. This chain's CDR3 is CASLLERERNTEAFF. The CDR3 bases are TGTGCCAGCCTCTTAGAAAGGGAGAGGAACACTGAAGCTTTCTTT.

This clone appeared once. A junction end diverges from the germline sequence, so it may reflect a read error. This chain connects TRBV7-7 to TRBJ2-5, with a weak D call TRBD2 (5 bases). The CDR3 covers 16 residues. Germline V lookup: CDR1 SSHAT, CDR2 FNYEAQ (reference sequence). In nucleotides, the CDR3 is TGTGCTAGCAGCCCGCTGAGGGTGGTCAGACAAGAGACCCAGTACTTC. Protein sequence: CASSPLRVVRQETQYF.

The genes are TRBV6-5 and TRBJ1-2, with a tentative D call TRBD1 (5 bases). Per the germline V gene, CDR1 is MNHEY and CDR2 is SVGAGI. The CDR3 runs 13 residues. Trimming took off 0 bases at V and 9 bases at J, with 11 bases between the two ends. The CDR3, as DNA: TGTGCCAGCAGTTACTCAAGAGGGGAAAGCTACACCTTC. Amino acid sequence: CASSYSRGESYTF.

The chain joins TRBV12-3 or TRBV12-4 to TRBJ1-2, with D unclear. Trimming stripped 6 bases from V and 2 bases from J, with 7 bases between. The CDR3 contains 12 residues. CDR3 residues: CASRHDNYGYTF. The CDR3 nucleotides are TGTGCCAGCAGACACGACAACTATGGCTACACCTTC.

The V gene is TRBV11-3, the J gene TRBJ2-2, with no clear D. Trimming removed 3 bases from V and 3 bases from J, with 8 bases in between. Germline CDR1 reads SGHNT; CDR2 reads YENEEA. The CDR3 is 14 residues long. The CDR3 DNA follows: TGTGCCAGCAGCTTTTTAGGGCACACCGGGGAGCTGTTTTTT. This encodes CASSFLGHTGELFF.

This sequence joins TRBV11-3 and TRBJ2-7, with TRBD2 identical over 11 bases. CDR1 is SGHNT, CDR2 YENEEA, per germline. CDR3 length: 14 amino acids. J was trimmed by 2 bases and V by 7 bases; bases with no gene match: 4. This CDR3 reads CASTETSGTYEQYF. The DNA of the CDR3 is TGTGCCAGCACCGAGACTAGCGGGACCTACGAGCAGTACTTC.

V and J are TRBV23-1 and TRBJ2-7; D uncertain. TRBV23-1 is treated as an ORF (open reading frame) with a function not yet certain. V was pared by 2 bases and J by 2 bases, with 4 bases between. This CDR3 has 12 residues. The chain's CDR3 is CASSQDTYEQYF. DNA of the CDR3: TGCGCCAGCAGTCAAGACACCTACGAGCAGTACTTC.

This sequence joins TRBV30 and TRBJ2-1, with D unclear. V lost 0 bases, J lost 0 bases, and 6 bases lay in between. This CDR3 has 14 amino acids. Germline CDR1 GTSNPN, CDR2 SVGIG (reference sequence). The CDR3 is CAWSVRSSYNEQFF. DNA for the CDR3: TGTGCCTGGAGTGTACGGAGCTCCTACAATGAGCAGTTCTTC.

The chain employs TRBV3-1 (or the pseudogene TRBV3-2) and TRBJ1-1; no reliable D call. The germline CDR1 and CDR2 sequences are LGHDT and YNNKEL (reference sequence). The CDR3 totals 11 residues. The germline V and J ends were trimmed by 6 bases and 5 bases, with 7 bases remaining between them. The CDR3 loop reads CASSRGTEAFF. The CDR3, as DNA: TGTGCCAGCAGTCGGGGAACTGAAGCTTTCTTT.

The J gene is TRBJ2-1, the V gene TRBV4-1, with D unclear. CDR1 and CDR2 from the germline V gene are MGHRA and YSYEKL. Deletions cut 0 bases from V and 0 bases from J, with 6 bases between. The CDR3 covers 15 residues. The CDR3 here is CASSQEGYSYNEQFF. CDR3 bases: TGCGCCAGCAGCCAAGAGGGATACTCCTACAATGAGCAGTTCTTC.

The rearrangement uses TRBV9 and TRBJ2-5; weak D call: TRBD2 (5 bases). CDR3 length: 13 residues. Germline loops: CDR1 SGDLS, CDR2 YYNGEE. With 4 bases removed from V and 5 bases from J, the gap between germline ends came to 12 bases. Here the CDR3 reads CASSPRAAETQYF. Here the CDR3 DNA reads TGTGCCAGCAGCCCGCGGGCCGCGGAGACCCAGTACTTC.

The V call is TRBV7-9, the J call TRBJ2-1; D tentatively fits TRBD1 or TRBD2 (5 bases each). The CDR3 covers 16 residues. With 5 bases removed from V and 2 bases from J, the gap between germline ends came to 16 bases. Germline CDR1 is SEHNR and CDR2 is FQNEAQ (reference sequence). The CDR3 DNA sequence: TGTGCCAGCAGCCCCTCTACGGGGACCCCCTACAATGAGCAGTTCTTC. It codes for CASSPSTGTPYNEQFF.

The rearrangement uses TRBV30 and TRBJ1-3; D is ambiguous. The CDR3 length is 12 residues. V lost 4 bases, J lost 2 bases, and 6 bases lay in between. The V gene's germline CDR1 is GTSNPN and CDR2 SVGIG (reference sequence). The CDR3 bases are TGTGCCTGGACATACGCTGGAAACACCATATATTTT. Translated, it gives CAWTYAGNTIYF.

The V call is TRBV7-9, the J call TRBJ1-4; no firm D call. The CDR3 runs 13 residues. The ends were cut back, 1 base at V and 6 bases at J, with 6 bases in the middle. Germline V gene data show CDR1 as SEHNR and CDR2 as FQNEAQ (reference sequence). Here the CDR3 reads CASSLGQDEKLFF. CDR3 coding DNA: TGTGCCAGCAGCTTAGGACAAGATGAAAAACTGTTTTTT.

Of note for this clone: One junction end disagrees with the germline gene, perhaps due to a read error. The chain is built from TRBV2 and TRBJ2-5; D is uncertain. Looked up from germline, CDR1 is SNHLY and CDR2 is FYNNEI. This CDR3 spans 11 amino acids. The CDR3 DNA reads TGTGCCAGCAGCGGCGACTCCTCCACGAACTTC. It is translated as CASSGDSSTNF. Together with reference TRBV2 and TRBJ2-5, the CDR3 gives the full variable domain: EPEVTQTPSHQVTQMGQEVILRCVPISNHLYFYWYRQILGQKVEFLVSFYNNEISEKSEIFDDQFSVERPDGSNFTLKIRSTKLEDSAMYFCASSGDSSTNFGPGTRLLVL.

This chain connects TRBV18 to TRBJ1-1; 8 positions agree with TRBD1. Germline values: CDR1 KGHSH, CDR2 LQKENI. The CDR3 is made up of 15 amino acids. With 2 bases clipped from V and 6 bases from J, the junction kept 8 bases outside the gene matches. The DNA of the CDR3 is TGTGCCAGCTCACCAGCCAGGGGGCTGAGGGCTGAAGCTTTCTTT. Protein product: CASSPARGLRAEAFF.

The gene calls are TRBV6-5 and TRBJ2-1, with 8 nucleotides matching TRBD1. Germline V gene sequence: CDR1 MNHEY, CDR2 SVGAGI. CDR3 length: 15 amino acids. The V and J ends lost 3 bases and 6 bases, in that order; junction bases with no gene match: 7. The CDR3 protein is CASSYGQGLSNEQFF. The CDR3, as DNA: TGTGCCAGCAGTTATGGACAGGGTTTAAGCAATGAGCAGTTCTTC.